One sample yielded the 6 T cell receptor beta chains listed below, sequenced in a study of T cell responses to AZD1222 COVID-19 vaccine. The protocol was immunoSEQ multiplex PCR, while the TCRdb copy is restricted to in-frame clones and leaves out a portion. Of about 78,000 clones in the sample, 70% to 85% were seen once. The material was peripheral blood, obtained on day 0 of AZD1222 vaccination. The source is an adult in good health.

Only a few counts were recorded for this clone. The rearrangement links TRBV2 to TRBJ2-3; D remains unclear. The CDR3 loop spans 14 amino acids. Germline loops: CDR1 SNHLY, CDR2 FYNNEI. V shed 5 bases and J shed 1 base, with 10 bases lying between them. CDR3 in DNA: TGTGCCAGCAGTTCTTCTGCCGGCACAGATACGCAGTATTTT. It is translated as CASSSSAGTDTQYF.

This clone was seen more than once but under ten times. The genes are TRBV15 and TRBJ1-2; D may be TRBD1 (6 bases). V gave up 0 bases and J gave up 3 bases, with 17 bases separating them. CDR1 LNHNV and CDR2 YYDKDF come from the germline V gene (reference sequence). This CDR3 is built from 17 residues. CDR3 residues: CATSRDLGQGTYYGYTF. As DNA, the CDR3 is TGTGCCACCAGCAGAGACCTCGGGCAGGGGACTTACTATGGCTACACCTTC.

This clone was seen a few times. The J gene is TRBJ1-5, the V gene TRBV6-6, with TRBD1 matching 9 bases. The length of the CDR3 is 16 residues. Germline V gives CDR1 MNHNY, CDR2 SVGAGI (reference sequence). Losses at the gene ends were 5 bases for V and 6 bases for J; bases not matched to a gene: 11. CDR3 DNA sequence: TGTGCCAGCAGTAGGGGACAGGGTGGGACAAGTCAGCCCCAGCATTTT. The encoded protein is CASSRGQGGTSQPQHF.

The chain employs TRBV15 and TRBJ2-7; D could derive from TRBD1 or TRBD2 (5 bases each). Per the germline V gene, CDR1 is LNHNV and CDR2 is YYDKDF (reference sequence). Trimming took off 2 bases at V and 2 bases at J, with 13 bases between the two ends. This CDR3 comprises 15 residues. The CDR3 DNA follows: TGTGCCACCAGCAGACGGGGCGATCCTACCTACGAGCAGTACTTC. As protein: CATSRRGDPTYEQYF.

The chain has TRBV6-2 or TRBV6-3 and TRBJ1-4; TRBD1 aligns across 9 bases. Germline-derived CDR1 and CDR2 are MNHEY and SVGEGT. The CDR3 has 15 residues. J gave up 6 bases and V 4 bases, and 6 bases lay outside the gene matches. CDR3 sequence (DNA): TGTGCCAGCAGTTCTTATACAGGGGGCTATGAAAAACTGTTTTTT. This translates into CASSSYTGGYEKLFF.

CDR3 sequence: CASSYSWGQGNYGYTF. CDR3 nucleotides: TGTGCCAGCAGTTACAGTTGGGGACAGGGAAACTATGGCTACACCTTC. The chain uses TRBV6-5 and TRBJ1-2, with 9 bases aligning to TRBD1. The V and J ends lost 2 bases and 2 bases, in that order; junction bases with no gene match: 6. This CDR3 contains 16 residues. The germline V gene has CDR1 MNHEY and CDR2 SVGAGI.